These T cell receptor beta chains were read from a single sample in a study of T cells after yellow fever vaccination. MiXCR, run by TCRdb on the 5' RACE reads, gives a single entry per CDR3 protein. The sample yields around 300,000 distinct CDR3 sequences, over 4% seen once. The sequences come from PBMCs, collected 5 days after the yellow fever booster vaccination. These receptors all stem from a man aged 18-30 years who received the YFV17D yellow fever vaccine. The CDR3 runs from the conserved cysteine through the conserved F or W. The D gene is left open where the match is weak. Size tells how often a clone was seen (once, few, many) or the class of an expanded clone, and some rows leave it out.

V: TRBV6-1; D: NA; size: few; J: TRBJ2-1; CDR3: CASSEDMGHYNEQFF; DNA: TGTGCCAGCAGTGAAGATATGGGCCATTACAATGAGCAGTTCTTC
V: TRBV25-1; D: NA; size: few; J: TRBJ2-7; CDR3: CASSERYEQYF; DNA: TGTGCCAGCAGTGAACGTTACGAGCAGTACTTC
V: TRBV4-1; D: NA; size: NA; J: TRBJ2-1; CDR3: CASSQDSGDEQFF; DNA: TGCGCCAGCAGCCAAGATTCAGGGGATGAGCAGTTCTTC
V: TRBV20-1; D: NA; size: NA; J: TRBJ2-5; CDR3: CSVITTGRRETQYF; DNA: TGCAGTGTTATTACTACGGGCAGGCGAGAGACCCAGTACTTC
V: TRBV5-1; D: NA; size: NA; J: TRBJ2-3; CDR3: CASSLTGPGGTDTQYF; DNA: TGCGCCAGCAGCTTGACTGGGCCCGGGGGCACAGATACGCAGTATTTT
V: TRBV29-1; D: NA; size: NA; J: TRBJ2-3; CDR3: CSVRSNTDTQYF; DNA: TGCAGCGTTCGATCGAACACAGATACGCAGTATTTT
V: TRBV7-2; D: TRBD1; size: many; J: TRBJ1-4; CDR3: CASSLGQGSEKLFF; DNA: TGCGCCAGCAGCTTGGGACAGGGGAGTGAAAAACTGTTTTTT
V: TRBV28; D: NA; size: few; J: TRBJ1-5; CDR3: CASGAGVFDNQPQHF; DNA: TGTGCCAGCGGGGCAGGAGTGTTCGACAATCAGCCCCAGCATTTT
V: TRBV7-8; D: NA; size: few; J: TRBJ1-2; CDR3: CASSLTRVTGGYTF; DNA: TGTGCCAGCAGCTTAACTCGGGTAACGGGCGGCTACACCTTC
V: TRBV20-1; D: NA; size: few; J: TRBJ1-6; CDR3: CSAPDRRDNSPLHF; DNA: TGCAGTGCCCCGGACAGAAGAGATAATTCACCCCTCCACTTT
V: TRBV20-1; D: NA; size: few; J: TRBJ2-3; CDR3: CSASRGALTDTQYF; DNA: TGCAGTGCTAGTAGGGGGGCCCTCACAGATACGCAGTATTTT
V: TRBV2; D: NA; size: NA; J: TRBJ1-1; CDR3: CASNRRNTEAFF; DNA: TGTGCCAGCAACCGGAGAAACACTGAAGCTTTCTTT
V: TRBV19; D: NA; size: few; J: TRBJ2-6; CDR3: CASSIGFSGANVLTF; DNA: TGTGCCAGTAGTATCGGTTTCTCTGGGGCCAACGTCCTGACTTTC
V: TRBV4-3; D: NA; size: many; J: TRBJ1-1; CDR3: CASSHSGRRHTEAFF; DNA: TGCGCCAGCAGCCACTCGGGACGGAGGCACACTGAAGCTTTCTTT
V: TRBV7-2; D: NA; size: many; J: TRBJ2-5; CDR3: CASSRGLYQETQYF; DNA: TGTGCCAGCAGCCGAGGGTTGTACCAAGAGACCCAGTACTTC
V: TRBV29-1; D: NA; size: few; J: TRBJ2-1; CDR3: CSVAPSMTSYNEQFF; DNA: TGCAGCGTTGCACCGTCAATGACATCCTACAATGAGCAGTTCTTC
V: TRBV9; D: NA; size: few; J: TRBJ1-5; CDR3: CASSAFGNQPQHF; DNA: TGTGCCAGCAGCGCGTTCGGCAATCAGCCCCAGCATTTT
V: TRBV6-6; D: TRBD1; size: many; J: TRBJ1-5; CDR3: CASSGAQGAIQPQHF; DNA: TGTGCCAGCAGTGGGGCACAGGGGGCGATTCAGCCCCAGCATTTT
V: TRBV29-1; D: TRBD2; size: NA; J: TRBJ2-3; CDR3: CSVEFIAGEDTQYF; DNA: TGCAGCGTTGAATTTATAGCGGGGGAAGATACGCAGTATTTT
V: TRBV4-2; D: TRBD1; size: many; J: TRBJ2-5; CDR3: CASSPYRGQETQYF; DNA: TGTGCCAGCAGCCCTTACAGGGGGCAAGAGACCCAGTACTTC
V: TRBV5-1; D: NA; size: many; J: TRBJ1-1; CDR3: CASSDRRQGTEAFF; DNA: TGCGCCAGCAGCGACAGAAGGCAAGGAACTGAAGCTTTCTTT
V: TRBV12-3/TRBV12-4; D: TRBD1; size: NA; J: TRBJ1-5; CDR3: CASSQGAWQPQHF; DNA: TGTGCCAGCAGTCAGGGGGCTTGGCAGCCCCAGCATTTT
V: TRBV29-1; D: NA; size: few; J: TRBJ2-3; CDR3: CSADTLLNTQYF; DNA: TGCAGCGCTGACACCCTGCTGAATACGCAGTATTTT
V: TRBV20-1; D: NA; size: few; J: TRBJ2-3; CDR3: CSATPAAGTDTQYF; DNA: TGCAGTGCTACACCGGCGGCGGGCACAGATACGCAGTATTTT
V: TRBV5-1; D: TRBD1; size: few; J: TRBJ2-1; CDR3: CASSFLQGTYNEQFF; DNA: TGCGCCAGCAGCTTTTTACAGGGGACCTACAATGAGCAGTTCTTC
V: TRBV20-1; D: TRBD1; size: many; J: TRBJ2-4; CDR3: CSAKVIDRVGSKNIQYF; DNA: TGCAGTGCTAAAGTGATAGACAGGGTTGGATCCAAAAACATTCAGTACTTC
V: TRBV5-1; D: TRBD1; size: NA; J: TRBJ2-1; CDR3: CASSFRTGDEQFF; DNA: TGCGCCAGCAGTTTCCGAACAGGGGATGAGCAGTTCTTC
V: TRBV21-1; D: NA; size: NA; J: TRBJ1-2; CDR3: CARDRGPHYNYGYTF; DNA: TGTGCCAGGGACAGGGGGCCTCACTATAACTATGGCTACACCTTC
V: TRBV7-2; D: NA; size: NA; J: TRBJ2-1; CDR3: CASSAHWSSYNEQFF; DNA: TGTGCCAGCAGCGCCCACTGGAGCTCCTACAATGAGCAGTTCTTC
V: TRBV20-1; D: NA; size: few; J: TRBJ1-6; CDR3: CSARDRVSSYNSPLHF; DNA: TGCAGTGCTAGAGATCGTGTGAGCTCCTATAATTCACCCCTCCACTTT
V: TRBV11-3; D: TRBD2; size: once; J: TRBJ2-1; CDR3: CASSLGQGGTSAGNEQFF; DNA: TGTGCCAGCAGCTTAGGTCAGGGAGGGACTAGCGCGGGCAATGAGCAGTTCTTC
V: TRBV6-5; D: NA; size: NA; J: TRBJ1-2; CDR3: CASSYSISVIYGYTF; DNA: TGTGCCAGCAGTTACTCGATCTCGGTGATTTATGGCTACACCTTC
V: TRBV6-5; D: NA; size: few; J: TRBJ2-7; CDR3: CASSYQGTYEQYF; DNA: TGTGCCAGCAGTTACCAGGGTACCTACGAGCAGTACTTC
V: TRBV19; D: TRBD1; size: few; J: TRBJ2-7; CDR3: CASSSDRGTPEQYF; DNA: TGTGCCAGCAGCTCGGACAGGGGAACGCCCGAGCAGTACTTC
V: TRBV27; D: TRBD1; size: NA; J: TRBJ2-2; CDR3: CASSLRQGDTGELF; DNA: TGTGCCAGCAGTTTAAGACAGGGAGACACCGGGGAGCTTTTT
V: TRBV11-2; D: NA; size: NA; J: TRBJ2-2; CDR3: CASSPGLTRRELFF; DNA: TGTGCCAGCAGCCCCGGACTGACCCGCCGGGAGCTGTTTTTT
V: TRBV3-1; D: TRBD2; size: few; J: TRBJ2-2; CDR3: CASSSGGYHTGELFF; DNA: TGTGCCAGCAGCTCCGGGGGGTACCACACCGGGGAGCTGTTTTTT
V: TRBV20-1; D: TRBD2; size: many; J: TRBJ2-5; CDR3: CSAFSGEETQYF; DNA: TGCAGTGCTTTTAGCGGGGAGGAGACCCAGTACTTC
V: TRBV7-2; D: NA; size: NA; J: TRBJ1-1; CDR3: CASSQHPNTEAFF; DNA: TGTGCCAGCAGCCAGCACCCGAACACTGAAGCTTTCTTT
V: TRBV6-2/TRBV6-3; D: NA; size: few; J: TRBJ2-7; CDR3: CASSRSSLLEQYF; DNA: TGTGCCAGCAGTCGCTCAAGCCTTCTCGAGCAGTACTTC
V: TRBV7-9; D: TRBD1; size: many; J: TRBJ1-5; CDR3: CASSRGRTGYNQPQHF; DNA: TGTGCCAGCAGCAGAGGGAGGACAGGTTACAATCAGCCCCAGCATTTT
V: TRBV19; D: NA; size: NA; J: TRBJ2-7; CDR3: CASSIDGGVYEQYF; DNA: TGTGCCAGTAGTATAGATGGTGGAGTTTACGAGCAGTACTTC
V: TRBV5-1; D: NA; size: many; J: TRBJ1-1; CDR3: CASSPGGTPNKAFF; DNA: TGCGCCAGCAGCCCGGGCGGGACACCCAATAAAGCTTTCTTT
V: TRBV5-1; D: NA; size: many; J: TRBJ2-6; CDR3: CASSFSNSGANVLTF; DNA: TGCGCCAGCAGCTTCAGCAACTCTGGGGCCAACGTCCTGACTTTC
V: TRBV20-1; D: NA; size: many; J: TRBJ2-3; CDR3: CSARMGSSTDTQYF; DNA: TGCAGTGCTAGGATGGGGTCTAGCACAGATACGCAGTATTTT
V: TRBV6-5; D: NA; size: few; J: TRBJ1-2; CDR3: CASRSSWVITF; DNA: TGTGCCAGCAGGTCCTCGTGGGTTATCACCTTC